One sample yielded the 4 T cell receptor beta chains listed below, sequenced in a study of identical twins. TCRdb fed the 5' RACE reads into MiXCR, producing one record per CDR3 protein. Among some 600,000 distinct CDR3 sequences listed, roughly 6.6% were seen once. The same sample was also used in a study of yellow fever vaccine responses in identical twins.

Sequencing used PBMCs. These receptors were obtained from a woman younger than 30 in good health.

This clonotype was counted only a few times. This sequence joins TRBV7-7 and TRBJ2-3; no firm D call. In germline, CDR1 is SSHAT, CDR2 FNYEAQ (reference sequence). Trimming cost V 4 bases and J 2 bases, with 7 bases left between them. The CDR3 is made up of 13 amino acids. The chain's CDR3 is CASSYRHTDTQYF. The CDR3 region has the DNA TGTGCCAGCAGCTATCGACACACAGATACGCAGTATTTT.

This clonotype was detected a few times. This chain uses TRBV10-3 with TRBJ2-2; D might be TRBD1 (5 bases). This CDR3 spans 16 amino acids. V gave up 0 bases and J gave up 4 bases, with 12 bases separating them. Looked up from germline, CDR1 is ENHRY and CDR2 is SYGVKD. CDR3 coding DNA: TGTGCCATCAGTGAGTCTTCCCCAGGGATCACCGGGGAGCTGTTTTTT. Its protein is CAISESSPGITGELFF.

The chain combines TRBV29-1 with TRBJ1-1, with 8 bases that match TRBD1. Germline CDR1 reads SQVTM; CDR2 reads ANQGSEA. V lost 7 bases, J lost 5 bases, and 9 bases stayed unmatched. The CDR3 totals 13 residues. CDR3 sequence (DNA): TGCAGCGATCCGGACAGGGAGAGAACTGAAGCTTTCTTT. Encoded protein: CSDPDRERTEAFF.

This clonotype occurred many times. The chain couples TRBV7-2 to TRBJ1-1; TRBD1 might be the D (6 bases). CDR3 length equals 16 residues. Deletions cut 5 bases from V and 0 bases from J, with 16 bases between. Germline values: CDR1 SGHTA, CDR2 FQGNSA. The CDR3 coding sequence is TGTGCCAGCAGCCCGTCGACAGGAGCCGTGAACACTGAAGCTTTCTTT. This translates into CASSPSTGAVNTEAFF.